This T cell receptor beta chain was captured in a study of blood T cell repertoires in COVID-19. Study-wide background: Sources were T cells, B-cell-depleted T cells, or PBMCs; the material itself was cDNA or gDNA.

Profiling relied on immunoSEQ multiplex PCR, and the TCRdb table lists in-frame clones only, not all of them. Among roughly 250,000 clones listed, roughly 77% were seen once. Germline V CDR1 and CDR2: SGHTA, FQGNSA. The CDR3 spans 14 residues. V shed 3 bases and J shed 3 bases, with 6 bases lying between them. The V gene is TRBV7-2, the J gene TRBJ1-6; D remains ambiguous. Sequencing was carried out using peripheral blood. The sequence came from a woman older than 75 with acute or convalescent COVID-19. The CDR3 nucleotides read TGTGCCAGCAGCTTGGAGGGCTATAATTCACCCCTCCACTTT. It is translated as CASSLEGYNSPLHF.